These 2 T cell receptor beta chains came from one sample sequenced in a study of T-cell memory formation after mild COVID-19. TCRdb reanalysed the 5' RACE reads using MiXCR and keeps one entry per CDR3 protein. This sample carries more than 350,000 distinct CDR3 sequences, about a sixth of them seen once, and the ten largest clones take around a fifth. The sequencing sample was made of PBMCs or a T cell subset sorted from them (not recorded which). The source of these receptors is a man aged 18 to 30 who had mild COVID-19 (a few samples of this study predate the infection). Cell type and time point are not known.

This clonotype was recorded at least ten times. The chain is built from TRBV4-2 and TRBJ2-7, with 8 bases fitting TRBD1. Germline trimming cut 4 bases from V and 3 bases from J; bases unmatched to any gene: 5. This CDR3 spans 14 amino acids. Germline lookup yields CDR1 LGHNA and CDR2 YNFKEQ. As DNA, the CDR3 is TGTGCCAGCAGCCCCGGACAGGGAGACTACGAGCAGTACTTC. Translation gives CASSPGQGDYEQYF.

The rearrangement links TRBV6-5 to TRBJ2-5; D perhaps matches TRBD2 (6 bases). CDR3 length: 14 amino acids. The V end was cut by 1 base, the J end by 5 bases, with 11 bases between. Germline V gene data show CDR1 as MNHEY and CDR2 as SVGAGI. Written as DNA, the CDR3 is TGTGCCAGCAGTTACTACCCGGGGGACGAGACCCAGTACTTC. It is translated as CASSYYPGDETQYF.